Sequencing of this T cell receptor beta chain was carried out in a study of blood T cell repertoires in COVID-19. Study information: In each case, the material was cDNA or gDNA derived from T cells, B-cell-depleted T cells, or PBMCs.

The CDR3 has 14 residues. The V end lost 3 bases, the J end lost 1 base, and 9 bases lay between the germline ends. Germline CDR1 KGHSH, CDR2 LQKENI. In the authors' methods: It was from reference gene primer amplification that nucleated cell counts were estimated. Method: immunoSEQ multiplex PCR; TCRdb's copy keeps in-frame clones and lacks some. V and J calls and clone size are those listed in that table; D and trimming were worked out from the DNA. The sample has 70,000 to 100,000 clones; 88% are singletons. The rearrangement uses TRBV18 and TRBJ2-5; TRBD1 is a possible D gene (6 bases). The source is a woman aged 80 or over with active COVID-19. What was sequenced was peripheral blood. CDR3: CASSPRTVQETQYF. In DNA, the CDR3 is TGTGCCAGCTCACCCAGGACAGTCCAAGAGACCCAGTACTTC.